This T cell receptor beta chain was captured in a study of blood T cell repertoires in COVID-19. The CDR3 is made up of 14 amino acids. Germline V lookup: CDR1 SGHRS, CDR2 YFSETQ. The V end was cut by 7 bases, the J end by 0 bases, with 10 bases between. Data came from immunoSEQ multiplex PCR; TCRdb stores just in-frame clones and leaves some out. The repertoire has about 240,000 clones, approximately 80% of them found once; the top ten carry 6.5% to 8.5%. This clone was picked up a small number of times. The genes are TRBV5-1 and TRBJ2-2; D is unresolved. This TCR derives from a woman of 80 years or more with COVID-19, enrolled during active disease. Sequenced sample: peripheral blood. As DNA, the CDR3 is TGCGCCAGCTCGCATAGTACGAACACCGGGGAGCTGTTTTTT. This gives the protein CASSHSTNTGELFF.